This is a list of T cell receptor beta chains from one sample in a study of graft-versus-host responses after intestinal transplantation. These receptors have no known antigen. The protocol was immunoSEQ multiplex PCR, while the TCRdb copy is restricted to in-frame clones and leaves out a portion. This repertoire shows about 47,000 clones, approximately 96% found once; its top ten account for approximately 0.21%. This specimen was unstimulated CD8+ T cells sorted from spleen or lymph node cells, taken before transplant. Source of these receptors: a human donor who was the organ donor for an intestinal transplant. The CDR3 runs from the conserved cysteine through the conserved F or W. The D gene is left open where the match is weak. Clone size is not always given. Where it is, it says once, few, many or a class for expanded clones.

TRBJ1-1,NA,NA,TRBV30,TGTGCCTGGAGTGTCCGGCAGGGAAAACAGCTGAACACTGAAGCTTTCTTT,CAWSVRQGKQLNTEAFF
TRBJ2-7,TRBD1,once,TRBV27,TGTGCCAGCAGTCCAGGGACAGGGCCTGGCTACGAGCAGTACTTC,CASSPGTGPGYEQYF
TRBJ2-5,NA,once,TRBV30,TGTGCCTGGAGCTCGGGCAGCAAAGAGACCCAGTACTTC,CAWSSGSKETQYF
TRBJ2-5,TRBD2,NA,TRBV27,TGTGCCAGCAGTTCCATCCCCTTTAGCGGGGGACAAGAGACCCAGTACTTC,CASSSIPFSGGQETQYF
TRBJ1-1,NA,NA,TRBV19,TGTGCCAGTAGTATCGTCCTAGGGACTGAAGCTTTCTTT,CASSIVLGTEAFF
TRBJ2-1,TRBD2,NA,TRBV7-9,TGTGCCAGCAGCTATAGCGGGGGGGCCGATGAGCAGTTCTTC,CASSYSGGADEQFF
TRBJ2-1,NA,NA,TRBV7-6,TGTGCCAGCAGCTTATTTGCATACAATGAGCAGTTCTTC,CASSLFAYNEQFF
TRBJ2-7,TRBD2,NA,TRBV7-2,TGTGCCAGCAGCCCCCCTAGCGGGGGCCCATGGGAGCAGTACTTC,CASSPPSGGPWEQYF
TRBJ1-2,NA,NA,TRBV28,TGTGCCAGCAGTTCGACCCGTGACAACTATGGCTACACCTTC,CASSSTRDNYGYTF
TRBJ2-7,NA,NA,TRBV28,TGTGCCAGCTGGACGGGCCTTCACGAGCAGTACTTC,CASWTGLHEQYF
TRBJ2-5,TRBD2,NA,TRBV28,TGTGCCAGCAGTTCTTCCTTTCTAGCGGGGGGCCACCAAGAGACCCAGTACTTC,CASSSSFLAGGHQETQYF
TRBJ1-1,NA,NA,TRBV30,TGTGCCTGGAGTGTACTGAAGGGGGGCACTGAAGCTTTCTTT,CAWSVLKGGTEAFF
TRBJ2-5,NA,NA,TRBV9,TGTGCCGGCAGCGTACAAGCCCAAGAGACCCAGTACTTC,CAGSVQAQETQYF
TRBJ2-1,NA,NA,TRBV4-2,TGTGCCAGCAGCCAAGATCCGTACAATGAGCAGTTCTTC,CASSQDPYNEQFF
TRBJ2-5,TRBD1,NA,TRBV7-9,TGTGCCAGCAGCTCCCGGGACAGGCCGAGCCAAGAGACCCAGTACTTC,CASSSRDRPSQETQYF
TRBJ2-3,TRBD1,NA,TRBV28,TGTGCCAGCAGTCACTACGGACAGGGGACTTGGGCCGACGGCACAGATACGCAGTATTTT,CASSHYGQGTWADGTDTQYF
TRBJ1-1,TRBD1,NA,TRBV11-2,TGTGCCAGCAGCTTAGGCTCAGGGGGCTCGATGGACACTGAAGCTTTCTTT,CASSLGSGGSMDTEAFF
TRBJ2-7,NA,NA,TRBV4-1,TGCGCCAGCAGCCAAACCCCAAACAACTACGAGCAGTACTTC,CASSQTPNNYEQYF
TRBJ2-1,NA,NA,TRBV28,TGTGCCAGCAGTTTAAGAGTCAATGAGCAGTTCTTC,CASSLRVNEQFF
TRBJ2-2,NA,NA,TRBV9,TGTGCCAGCAGCGTAATGGCCGGGGAGCTGTTTTTT,CASSVMAGELFF
TRBJ1-1,NA,NA,TRBV7-8,TGTGCCAGCAGCCCTGGACGGTTAGAAGCTTTCTTT,CASSPGRLEAFF
TRBJ1-5,TRBD1,NA,TRBV27,TGTGCCAGCAGTCCCTTAGGGACAGGGGAATATAGCAATCAGCCCCAGCATTTT,CASSPLGTGEYSNQPQHF
TRBJ1-5,TRBD1,NA,TRBV28,TGTGCCAGCAGCCCCAGGGACAGTCTAAGTCGTCAGCCCCAGCATTTT,CASSPRDSLSRQPQHF
TRBJ1-1,NA,NA,TRBV15,TGTGCCACCAGCAGAGATCTGGGCTACACTGAAGCTTTCTTT,CATSRDLGYTEAFF
TRBJ1-5,TRBD1,NA,TRBV5-4,TGTGCCAGCAGCAAACAGGGGGACGAGCAGCCCCAGCATTTT,CASSKQGDEQPQHF
TRBJ1-5,TRBD1,NA,TRBV19,TGTGCCAGTAGTCCCCGGACAGGGTACAATCAGCCCCAGCATTTT,CASSPRTGYNQPQHF
TRBJ2-1,TRBD2,NA,TRBV6-1,TGTGCCAGCAGTGTGGGACTAGCGGGGGGGTACAATGAGCAGTTCTTC,CASSVGLAGGYNEQFF
TRBJ2-1,NA,NA,TRBV19,TGTGCCAGTAGTATCACAGGGACTTGGGACAATGAGCAGTTCTTC,CASSITGTWDNEQFF
TRBJ2-7,TRBD2,NA,TRBV27,TGTGCCAGCAGTTTAGCCCCGAGCGGGGCCTCCTACGAGCAGTACTTC,CASSLAPSGASYEQYF
TRBJ1-3,TRBD1,few,TRBV4-3,TGCGCCAGCAGCCCTGGACAGGGGGCTTGGGTATATTTT,CASSPGQGAWVYF
TRBJ1-5,TRBD1,NA,TRBV7-8,TGTGCCAGCAGCTTAGCGGACAGGGGCCCGAATCAGCCCCAGCATTTT,CASSLADRGPNQPQHF
TRBJ1-1,NA,NA,TRBV25-1,TGTGCCAGCAGTGACGGGGGAGCTGAAGCTTTCTTT,CASSDGGAEAFF
TRBJ2-5,TRBD2,NA,TRBV4-1,TGCGCCAGCAGCCAAGATACGGCTAGCGGGGGCCGACTCCAAGAGACCCAGTACTTC,CASSQDTASGGRLQETQYF
TRBJ2-2,NA,NA,TRBV27,TGTGCCAGCAGTTTACCCACCGGGGAGCTGTTTTTT,CASSLPTGELFF
TRBJ2-2,TRBD1,NA,TRBV4-3,TGCGCCAGCAGCCAGGACAGGATCGCCACCGGGGAGCTGTTTTTT,CASSQDRIATGELFF
TRBJ2-7,TRBD1,NA,TRBV5-6,TGTGCCAGCAGCTGGGGACCGGGACAGGGGGTCTACGAGCAGTACTTC,CASSWGPGQGVYEQYF
TRBJ1-5,NA,NA,TRBV21-1,TGTGCCAGCAGCAAAGGCAGGAAGGGCAATCAGCCCCAGCATTTT,CASSKGRKGNQPQHF
TRBJ2-1,TRBD2,NA,TRBV5-1,TGCGCCAGCAGCTTGGTCTCTAGCGGGGGCAATGAGCAGTTCTTC,CASSLVSSGGNEQFF
TRBJ2-2,TRBD1,NA,TRBV11-2,TGTGCCAGCAGCCCTACCGGGACAGTGAACACCGGGGAGCTGTTTTTT,CASSPTGTVNTGELFF
TRBJ2-7,TRBD2,NA,TRBV2,TGTGCCAGCAGTGCCATAGCGGGGAGCGAGCAGTACTTC,CASSAIAGSEQYF
TRBJ2-2,NA,NA,TRBV27,TGTGCCAGCAGTTGGTTGGGGTCGTCAGCGAGCACCGGGGAGCTGTTTTTT,CASSWLGSSASTGELFF
TRBJ1-1,NA,NA,TRBV15,TGTGCCACCAGCAGAGACAGGGGTTTCATCACTGAAGCTTTCTTT,CATSRDRGFITEAFF
TRBJ2-5,NA,NA,TRBV7-9,TGTGCCAGCAGCCACGTGGGGGGCCAAGAGACCCAGTACTTC,CASSHVGGQETQYF
TRBJ2-1,NA,NA,TRBV2,TGTGCCAGCAGTGAGCGTGACAATGAGCAGTTCTTC,CASSERDNEQFF
TRBJ2-7,TRBD2,NA,TRBV6-6,TGTGCCAGCAGGTCCCAGACTAGCGGGTACTCCTACGAGCAGTACTTC,CASRSQTSGYSYEQYF
TRBJ1-2,NA,NA,TRBV27,TGTGCCAGCAGTTTATCCAGGGTCGGCAATGGCTACACCTTC,CASSLSRVGNGYTF
TRBJ2-1,NA,NA,TRBV28,TGTGCCAGCAGTGTGAGTACCTACCCCTACAATGAGCAGTTCTTC,CASSVSTYPYNEQFF
TRBJ2-1,NA,NA,TRBV28,TGTGCCAGCAGTACCCTCAACAGGGTCGATGAGCAGTTCTTC,CASSTLNRVDEQFF
TRBJ1-3,TRBD1,NA,TRBV4-3,TGCGCCAGCAGCCAACCTGCCGGGACAGGGGTAGGAAACACCATATATTTT,CASSQPAGTGVGNTIYF
TRBJ2-1,NA,NA,TRBV11-1,TGTGCCAGCAGCTTACACGGGGGTGAAATCAATGAGCAGTTCTTC,CASSLHGGEINEQFF
TRBJ2-6,NA,NA,TRBV9,TGTGCCAGCAGCGCCAGGGAAATCCCTGGGGCCAACGTCCTGACTTTC,CASSAREIPGANVLTF
TRBJ1-3,NA,NA,TRBV28,TGTGCCAGCAGTTTCTGGCAGTCCTCTGGAAACACCATATATTTT,CASSFWQSSGNTIYF
TRBJ2-2,NA,NA,TRBV5-1,TGCGCCAGCAGCCCCGGCGGGGAGCTGTTTTTT,CASSPGGELFF
TRBJ2-1,NA,NA,TRBV4-2,TGTGCCAGCAGCCAAGCGGTAGTGCAGGGGTACTACAATGAGCAGTTCTTC,CASSQAVVQGYYNEQFF